This TCR beta chain is from a study of cytomegalovirus exposure and HLA in healthy donors. Data came from immunoSEQ multiplex PCR; TCRdb stores just in-frame clones and leaves some out. The table shows about 38,000 clones, with 85% to 95% occurring only once. This CDR3 is built from 16 residues. Per germline, CDR1 LNHDA and CDR2 SQIVND (reference sequence). The V end lost 5 bases, the J end lost 1 base, and 17 bases lay between the germline ends. The sequenced material came from PBMCs. The TCR originated in a man aged 18 to 30 in good health and CMV-seronegative. The J gene is TRBJ1-2, the V gene TRBV19; D is possibly TRBD1 (6 bases). The CDR3 is CASSGTRDTHNYGYTF. In DNA, the CDR3 is TGTGCCAGTAGTGGGACCCGGGACACTCATAACTATGGCTACACCTTC.